This T cell receptor (beta chain) derives from a study of chemoradiotherapy in HPV16-positive cancers. Repeated repertoire sampling spanned the course of chemoradiotherapy. The V end lost 3 bases, the J end lost 5 bases, and 13 bases lay between the germline ends. This CDR3 region has 14 residues. CDR1 is SGHTA, CDR2 FQGNSA, per germline. Assay used: immunoSEQ multiplex PCR; TCRdb lists only in-frame clones, some missing. The sample records some 10,000 clones, about 84% being singletons. The sequencing used blood, collected from a patient who underwent chemoradiotherapy. The receptor's source is a human donor with HPV-associated anogenital cancer. This chain links TRBV7-2 with TRBJ2-5, with no clear D. This chain's CDR3 is CASSFGVLRETQYF. CDR3 coding DNA: TGTGCCAGCAGCTTCGGAGTTCTACGGGAGACCCAGTACTTC.